The T cell receptor beta chain described here comes from a study of technical replicates of blood from several donors. This clone was found once. Only in-frame clones appear in the TCRdb table, and some are missing; sequencing was by immunoSEQ multiplex PCR. Of around 100,000 clones listed, 90% to 95% are singletons. The ends were cut back, 6 bases at V and 0 bases at J, with 7 bases in the middle. The CDR3 loop spans 13 amino acids. Germline V CDR1 and CDR2: SNHLY, FYNNEI. Sequencing was done on a sample of T cells isolated from PBMCs. V gene TRBV2 combines with J gene TRBJ2-3; D is ambiguous. The receptor comes from a human donor in good health. The CDR3 here is CASSQESTDTQYF. In DNA, the CDR3 is TGTGCCAGCAGCCAGGAAAGCACAGATACGCAGTATTTT.